The rows below give T cell receptor beta chains drawn from one sample of a study of cytomegalovirus exposure and HLA in healthy donors. The assay was immunoSEQ multiplex PCR, and TCRdb's table has in-frame clones only and misses some. The data show about 120,000 clones, about three fifths seen once. Sequencing used PBMCs. All receptors come from a man in his forties in good health and CMV-seropositive. Both conserved end residues are part of each CDR3. Fields, in order: J gene, V gene, CDR3 protein.

j_call: TRBJ2-7
v_call: TRBV13
cdr3_aa: CASSQGSSYEQYF

j_call: TRBJ1-4
v_call: TRBV28
cdr3_aa: CASRDRGGGEKLFF

j_call: TRBJ2-2
v_call: TRBV25-1
cdr3_aa: CASSETGSSTGELFF

j_call: TRBJ1-1
v_call: TRBV27
cdr3_aa: CASSRDSMNTEAFF

j_call: TRBJ2-3
v_call: TRBV7-3
cdr3_aa: CASSLIGTSGTDTQYF

j_call: TRBJ1-1
v_call: TRBV18
cdr3_aa: CASSPASQGDTEAFF

j_call: TRBJ1-4
v_call: TRBV2
cdr3_aa: CASINPGNEKLFF

j_call: TRBJ1-4
v_call: TRBV7-2
cdr3_aa: CASSLVPGYNEKLFF

j_call: TRBJ1-2
v_call: TRBV5-4
cdr3_aa: CASSSTGVGGYTF

j_call: TRBJ2-3
v_call: TRBV5-1
cdr3_aa: CASSPVRGSLRQYF

j_call: TRBJ2-7
v_call: TRBV21-1
cdr3_aa: CASSRGTGKTSYEQYF

j_call: TRBJ2-5
v_call: TRBV18
cdr3_aa: CASSPPDGRTETQYF

j_call: TRBJ2-2
v_call: TRBV4-3
cdr3_aa: CASSQQSGTNTGELFF

j_call: TRBJ2-5
v_call: TRBV6-1
cdr3_aa: CASSAQGPQETQYF

j_call: TRBJ2-7
v_call: TRBV9
cdr3_aa: CASSLGGTGTYEQYF

j_call: TRBJ2-6
v_call: TRBV28
cdr3_aa: CASSLVTSRSGANVLTF

j_call: TRBJ1-2
v_call: TRBV19
cdr3_aa: CASSPQPHRTAIYGYTF

j_call: TRBJ2-7
v_call: TRBV11-2
cdr3_aa: CASSLVGAGGFEQYF

j_call: TRBJ1-4
v_call: TRBV7-9
cdr3_aa: CASSITYRGGGEKLFF

j_call: TRBJ1-6
v_call: TRBV7-8
cdr3_aa: CASSPDRDSPLHF

j_call: TRBJ2-1
v_call: TRBV27
cdr3_aa: CASSFLLAGVYEQFF

j_call: TRBJ1-1
v_call: TRBV18
cdr3_aa: CASSPTLGQGTEAFF

j_call: TRBJ2-7
v_call: TRBV9
cdr3_aa: CASSPLGGAPTIYEQYF

j_call: TRBJ2-5
v_call: TRBV29-1
cdr3_aa: CSVVTGGGETQYF

j_call: TRBJ1-1
v_call: TRBV10-1
cdr3_aa: CASSGVARSFLPMNTEAFF

j_call: TRBJ2-7
v_call: TRBV6-5
cdr3_aa: CASRIGGGSSYEQYF

j_call: TRBJ2-7
v_call: TRBV5-8
cdr3_aa: CASSQFDRGHYEQYF

j_call: TRBJ1-3
v_call: TRBV4-2
cdr3_aa: CASSQEKEGGGNTIYF

j_call: TRBJ2-4
v_call: TRBV7-9
cdr3_aa: CASSLSVAKNIQYF

j_call: TRBJ2-1
v_call: TRBV2
cdr3_aa: CASSEGPSVYNEQFF

j_call: TRBJ1-1
v_call: TRBV7-9
cdr3_aa: CASSPGRGGYNLEAFF

j_call: NA
v_call: TRBV5-6
cdr3_aa: CASSLFRDRLYEQYF

j_call: TRBJ1-5
v_call: TRBV10-1
cdr3_aa: CASSEAPETGSSNQPQHF

j_call: TRBJ2-5
v_call: TRBV19
cdr3_aa: CASSIEGTGLETQYF

j_call: TRBJ2-7
v_call: TRBV6-4
cdr3_aa: CASSGDRGGEQYF

j_call: TRBJ1-1
v_call: TRBV2
cdr3_aa: CASSSKLNTEAFF

j_call: TRBJ2-4
v_call: TRBV5-1
cdr3_aa: CASRAELAKNIQYF

j_call: TRBJ2-2
v_call: TRBV9
cdr3_aa: CASSVGLAGVGTGELFF

j_call: TRBJ2-7
v_call: TRBV5-6
cdr3_aa: CASSLKQGAVTYEQYF

j_call: TRBJ1-2
v_call: TRBV28
cdr3_aa: CASSSTGINYGYTF

j_call: TRBJ1-4
v_call: TRBV4-2
cdr3_aa: CASSQWTGATNEKLFF

j_call: TRBJ2-7
v_call: TRBV30
cdr3_aa: CAWSADKVPSYEQYF

j_call: TRBJ2-1
v_call: TRBV2
cdr3_aa: CASRPGLAGVRRRNEQFF

j_call: TRBJ2-5
v_call: TRBV19
cdr3_aa: CASSILGDRGRRETQYF

j_call: TRBJ2-5
v_call: TRBV7-9
cdr3_aa: CASSPREAFKGETQYF